The clone carrying this T cell receptor (beta chain) was seen a single time. Its antigen is unidentified. V lost 7 bases, J lost 3 bases, and 3 bases stayed unmatched. Germline loops: CDR1 GTSNPN, CDR2 SVGIG (reference sequence). This CDR3 is 13 amino acids long. The PCR employed 60 Vbeta primers together with 13 Jbeta primers. Sequencing used immunoSEQ multiplex PCR; TCRdb keeps in-frame clones, though not all of them. This repertoire shows about 86,000 clones, roughly 72% found once; its top ten account for 6.2%. This specimen belongs to a study of cytomegalovirus exposure and HLA in healthy donors. Points from the study as a whole: A few of the chains that were CMV-associated were confirmed in vitro to be specific for CMV antigens. In a later analysis, TCR beta V- and J-gene trimming was associated with a missense DCLRE1C variant.

The gene calls are TRBV30 and TRBJ2-7; 13 bases match TRBD2. Material: PBMCs. The receptor was isolated from a woman aged 50 to 60 in good health and CMV-seropositive. In DNA, the CDR3 is TGTGCCTACACTAGCGGGAGGGACTACGAGCAGTACTTC. This codes for CAYTSGRDYEQYF.